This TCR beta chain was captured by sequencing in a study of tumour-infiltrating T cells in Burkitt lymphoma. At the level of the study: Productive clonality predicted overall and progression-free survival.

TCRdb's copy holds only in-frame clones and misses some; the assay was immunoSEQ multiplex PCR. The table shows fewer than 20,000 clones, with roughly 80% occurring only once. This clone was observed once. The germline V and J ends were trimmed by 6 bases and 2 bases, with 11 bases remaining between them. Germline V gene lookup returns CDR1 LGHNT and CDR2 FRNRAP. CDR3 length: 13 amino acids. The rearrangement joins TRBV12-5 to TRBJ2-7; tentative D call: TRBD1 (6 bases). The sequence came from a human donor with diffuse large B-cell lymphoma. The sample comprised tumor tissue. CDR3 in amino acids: CASGPTGTYEQYF. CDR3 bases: TGTGCTAGTGGCCCCACAGGGACCTACGAGCAGTACTTC.